The 9 T cell receptor beta chains in this list originate from one sample, sequenced in a study of circulating CD8 cells and anti-PD-1 response in melanoma. Sorting of live CD3+CD8+TCRalphabeta+ cells by PD-1 and/or TIGIT gave four subsets. The QIAseq Immune Repertoire TCR panel built the libraries from roughly 15 ng of total RNA. One entry per CDR3 protein, called by TCRdb with MiXCR from the reads. The data contain 610 or so distinct CDR3 sequences, 6.2% of them singletons. This specimen consisted of CD8+ T cells from PBMCs, obtained at baseline or after one month of anti-PD-1 therapy (not recorded which). The source is a human donor with melanoma.

This clonotype is judged medium-sized (0.01 to 0.1%). The chain links TRBV11-2 to TRBJ2-7, with 9 bases that match TRBD1. The germline V gene has CDR1 SGHAT and CDR2 FQNNGV. J was trimmed by 6 bases and V by 7 bases; bases with no gene match: 22. There are 18 residues in the CDR3. CDR3 sequence: CASTTGGTGKAVSGEQYF. The CDR3 region has the DNA TGTGCCAGCACCACTGGCGGGACAGGGAAAGCCGTTTCGGGCGAGCAGTACTTC.

By sample share, this clonotype is large. The rearrangement uses TRBV11-2 and TRBJ2-4; 7 positions agree with TRBD2. After removal of 1 base from V and 6 bases from J, the junction contained 6 bases not matched to a gene. This CDR3 region has 15 residues. CDR1 and CDR2 from the germline V gene are SGHAT and FQNNGV. The CDR3 is CASSLGWDYTNIQYF. Here the CDR3 DNA reads TGTGCCAGCAGCTTAGGGTGGGACTACACAAACATTCAGTACTTC.

In this sample, this clonotype is medium-sized. This chain uses TRBV19 with TRBJ2-2; D is ambiguous. Trimming left V 2 bases short and J 5 bases short, with 12 bases between. Per germline, CDR1 LNHDA and CDR2 SQIVND (reference sequence). The CDR3 covers 15 residues. CDR3 coding DNA: TGTGCCAGTAGTATAATGCGACTTGGAACCGGGGAGCTGTTTTTT. Translating gives CASSIMRLGTGELFF.

This clonotype is large (0.1 to 1%). V gene TRBV5-6 combines with J gene TRBJ2-3; D gene ambiguous. CDR1 is SGHDT and CDR2 is YYEEEE in the germline V gene. This CDR3 has 13 amino acids. V was cut by 6 bases and J by 1 base, with 9 bases left in between. The CDR3 nucleotides are TGTGCCAGCACCTGGCTGGGCACAGATACGCAGTATTTT. This gives the protein CASTWLGTDTQYF.

Sample share makes this clonotype large. V and J are TRBV28 and TRBJ2-3; TRBD2 matches at 7 bases. CDR1 and CDR2 (germline): MDHEN, SYDVKM. This CDR3 comprises 16 residues. After removal of 4 bases from V and 2 bases from J, the junction contained 9 bases not matched to a gene. CDR3 bases: TGTGCCAGCAGTTCGGGGGGAGGGAATCTCACAGATACGCAGTATTTT. Its protein product is CASSSGGGNLTDTQYF.

This clonotype is large in the sample. The gene calls are TRBV28 and TRBJ2-7; D might be TRBD2 (6 bases). The V gene's germline CDR1 is MDHEN and CDR2 SYDVKM. The CDR3 spans 14 residues. The ends were cut back, 3 bases at V and 4 bases at J, with 13 bases in the middle. The CDR3 bases are TGTGCCAGCAGTTTTGGAGCCAGCGGGTACGAGCAGTACTTC. It is translated as CASSFGASGYEQYF. The full variable domain, rest sourced from reference TRBV28 and TRBJ2-7, is DVKVTQSSRYLVKRTGEKVFLECVQDMDHENMFWYRQDPGLGLRLIYFSYDVKMKEKGDIPEGYSVSREKKERFSLILESASTNQTSMYLCASSFGASGYEQYFGPGTRLTVT.

This clonotype is termed medium-sized. The V call is TRBV29-1, the J call TRBJ2-1; TRBD1 is a possible D gene (5 bases). This CDR3 has 17 amino acids. V lost 3 bases and J lost 6, with 24 bases in between. The germline V gene has CDR1 SQVTM and CDR2 ANQGSEA. In nucleotides, the CDR3 is TGCAGCGTTGAGGACCTACCCCTCGTCAGGGCCTCCAATGAGCAGTTCTTC. This codes for CSVEDLPLVRASNEQFF.

This clonotype is labeled large. J is TRBJ2-3 and V is TRBV7-6; a weak D match, TRBD1 (5 bases). Trimming took 6 bases from V and 2 from J, leaving 18 bases between them. The CDR3 is 16 amino acids. Germline CDR1 SGHVS, CDR2 FNYEAQ. The CDR3 nucleotides are TGTGCCAGCAGTAAACCAACAGGCACAATCACAGATACGCAGTATTTT. Its translation: CASSKPTGTITDTQYF.

By share, this clonotype ranks as medium-sized. The chain is built from TRBV6-1 and TRBJ2-7, with TRBD2 matching over 8 bases. Germline V lookup: CDR1 MNHNS, CDR2 SASEGT. With 0 bases clipped from V and 2 bases from J, the junction kept 0 bases outside the gene matches. The CDR3 length is 14 residues. The CDR3 region has the DNA TGTGCCAGCAGTGAAGCGCGGGGGGCCTACGAGCAGTACTTC. Residues: CASSEARGAYEQYF.